This T cell receptor beta chain was recorded in a study of T-cell memory formation after mild COVID-19. The CDR3 has 15 residues. V was clipped by 6 bases and J by 7 bases, with 19 bases between them. Germline CDR1 SNHLY, CDR2 FYNNEI. Each CDR3 protein gets one entry after TCRdb re-called the 5' RACE reads with MiXCR. Of about 440,000 distinct CDR3 sequences listed, 20% are singletons. In the case of this clonotype: Its antigen is unidentified.

General study points: CD8+ contracting clones occupied EMRA, while CD4+ ones occupied mainly CM and EM. In second-wave clones peaking day 37, SARS-CoV-2 specificity remained unconfirmed. Pre-infection memory already had some responding clones, implying cross-reactive memory joined. Clones that shrank (day 15 to 85) were balanced CD4/CD8, whereas later expanders leaned CD4+.

This TCR derives from an adult woman who had mild COVID-19 (a few samples of this study predate the infection). Cell type and time point are not known. This chain connects TRBV2 to TRBJ2-1; D possibly corresponds to TRBD2 (6 bases). The source material was PBMCs or a T cell subset sorted from them (not recorded which). DNA for the CDR3: TGTGCCAGCAGGACTAGACTACTTGGTGGGAATGAGCAGTTCTTC. Translated: CASRTRLLGGNEQFF. The variable domain in full, with the rest retrieved from reference TRBV2 and TRBJ2-1, is EPEVTQTPSHQVTQMGQEVILRCVPISNHLYFYWYRQILGQKVEFLVSFYNNEISEKSEIFDDQFSVERPDGSNFTLKIRSTKLEDSAMYFCASRTRLLGGNEQFFGPGTRLTVL.